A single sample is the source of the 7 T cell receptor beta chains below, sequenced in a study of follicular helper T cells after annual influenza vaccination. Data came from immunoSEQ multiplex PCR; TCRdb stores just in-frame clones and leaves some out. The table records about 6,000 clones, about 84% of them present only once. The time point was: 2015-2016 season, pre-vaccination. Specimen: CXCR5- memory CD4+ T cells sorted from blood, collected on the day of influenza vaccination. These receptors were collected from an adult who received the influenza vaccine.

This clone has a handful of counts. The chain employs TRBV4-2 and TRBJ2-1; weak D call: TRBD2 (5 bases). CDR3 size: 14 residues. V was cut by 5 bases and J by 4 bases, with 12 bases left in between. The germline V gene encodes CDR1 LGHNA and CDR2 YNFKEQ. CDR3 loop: CASSGSSTYNEQFF. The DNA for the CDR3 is TGTGCCAGCAGCGGGAGCTCCACTTACAATGAGCAGTTCTTC.

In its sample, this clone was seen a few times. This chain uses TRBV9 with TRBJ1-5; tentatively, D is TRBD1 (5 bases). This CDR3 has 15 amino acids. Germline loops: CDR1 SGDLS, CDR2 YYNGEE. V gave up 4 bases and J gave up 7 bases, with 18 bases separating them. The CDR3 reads CASSPDPGTRQPQHF. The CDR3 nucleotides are TGTGCCAGCAGCCCAGACCCCGGGACTAGACAGCCCCAGCATTTT.

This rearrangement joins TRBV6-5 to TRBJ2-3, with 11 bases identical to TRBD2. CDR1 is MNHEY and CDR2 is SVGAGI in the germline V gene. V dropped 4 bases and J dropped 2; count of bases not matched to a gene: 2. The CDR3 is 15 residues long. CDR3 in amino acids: CASSWGLAVTDTQYF. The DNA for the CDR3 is TGTGCCAGCAGTTGGGGACTAGCGGTCACAGATACGCAGTATTTT.

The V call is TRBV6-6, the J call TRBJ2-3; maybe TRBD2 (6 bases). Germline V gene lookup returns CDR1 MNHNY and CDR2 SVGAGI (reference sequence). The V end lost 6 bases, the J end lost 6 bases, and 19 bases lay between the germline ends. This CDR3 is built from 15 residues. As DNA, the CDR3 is TGTGCCAGCAGCCGCGGGACTTCCAACGGGGATACGCAGTATTTT. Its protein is CASSRGTSNGDTQYF.

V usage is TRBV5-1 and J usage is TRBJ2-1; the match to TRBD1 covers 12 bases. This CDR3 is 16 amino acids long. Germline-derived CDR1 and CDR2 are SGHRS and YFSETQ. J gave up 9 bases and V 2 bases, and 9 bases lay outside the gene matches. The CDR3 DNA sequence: TGCGCCAGCAGCTTCGCCACGGGACAGGGGGCGGGTGAGCAGTTCTTC. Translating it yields CASSFATGQGAGEQFF.

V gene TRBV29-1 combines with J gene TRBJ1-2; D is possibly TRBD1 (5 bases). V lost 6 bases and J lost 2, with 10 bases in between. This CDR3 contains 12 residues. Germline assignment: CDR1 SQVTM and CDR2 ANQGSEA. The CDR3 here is CSVSEGNYGYTF. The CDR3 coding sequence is TGCAGCGTGTCCGAGGGGAACTATGGCTACACCTTC. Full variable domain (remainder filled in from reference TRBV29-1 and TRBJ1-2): SAVISQKPSRDICQRGTSLTIQCQVDSQVTMMFWYRQQPGQSLTLIATANQGSEATYESGFVIDKFPISRPNLTFSTLTVSNMSPEDSSIYLCSVSEGNYGYTFGSGTRLTVV.

CDR3 in amino acids: CASSQAVGADLRGFNEQFF. For the CDR3, the DNA is TGTGCCAGCAGCCAGGCAGTGGGGGCGGACCTCAGGGGCTTCAATGAGCAGTTCTTC. This sequence joins TRBV4-2 and TRBJ2-1, with D possibly matching TRBD1 (6 bases). Germline V CDR1 and CDR2: LGHNA, YNFKEQ. This CDR3 spans 19 amino acids. Trimming stripped 3 bases from V and 6 bases from J, with 27 bases between.